This TCR beta chain was recorded in a study of T cells in Graves' hyperthyroidism and ophthalmopathy. Those with hyperthyroidism were 18 to 65 years old, newly diagnosed, and ill for under 2 months. Cells are PBMCs isolated from roughly 9.3 ml of fresh blood. This CDR3 contains 12 residues. The V gene's germline CDR1 is SGHDT and CDR2 YYEEEE. The V and J ends lost 6 bases and 10 bases respectively, with 14 bases between them. Authors of the study amplified TCR beta CDR3 regions from RNA transcripts. Initially, a first-round RT-PCR of the TCR CDR3 employed the HTBI primer set. MiXCR, run by TCRdb on the multiplex PCR reads, gives a single entry per CDR3 protein. The sample records under 750,000 distinct CDR3 sequences, around 20% being singletons.

This receptor was obtained from a woman aged 50 to 65 with Graves' hyperthyroidism that later progressed to Graves' ophthalmopathy. The V gene is TRBV5-6, the J gene TRBJ2-1, with D tentatively TRBD2 (5 bases). The specimen sequenced was blood. DNA of the CDR3: TGTGCCAGCACCCCCCGAAGAGGGGAGCAGTTCTTC. Protein sequence: CASTPRRGEQFF.